This T cell receptor beta chain was sequenced in a study of PD-1 blockade in classical Hodgkin lymphoma. Every patient was affected by relapse after autologous stem cell transplantation, while exposure to brentuximab vedotin was not uniform. The V end was cut by 5 bases, the J end by 0 bases, with 11 bases between. This CDR3 has 15 residues. Germline CDR1 SGHVS, CDR2 FNYEAQ. Some clones are missing from TCRdb's copy, which holds only in-frame ones; the method was immunoSEQ multiplex PCR. Of around 43,000 clones listed, over 75% are singletons. This receptor was obtained from a human donor with classical Hodgkin lymphoma. The chain links TRBV7-6 to TRBJ1-5, with D uncertain. Sample: peripheral blood mononuclear cells (PBMCs), taken at baseline. Written as DNA, the CDR3 is TGTGCCAGCAGCCCGGGGATTTATAGCAATCAGCCCCAGCATTTT. Its protein is CASSPGIYSNQPQHF.